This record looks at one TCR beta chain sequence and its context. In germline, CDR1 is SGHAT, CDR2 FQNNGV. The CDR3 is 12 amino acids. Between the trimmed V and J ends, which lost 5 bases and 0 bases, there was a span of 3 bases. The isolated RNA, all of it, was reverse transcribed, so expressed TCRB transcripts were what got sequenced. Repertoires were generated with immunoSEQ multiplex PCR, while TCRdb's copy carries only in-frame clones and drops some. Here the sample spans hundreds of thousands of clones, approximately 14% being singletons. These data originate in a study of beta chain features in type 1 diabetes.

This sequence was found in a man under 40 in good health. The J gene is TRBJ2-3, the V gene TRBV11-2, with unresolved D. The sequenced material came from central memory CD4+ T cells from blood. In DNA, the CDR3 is TGTGCCAGCAGCCGGAGCACAGATACGCAGTATTTT. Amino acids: CASSRSTDTQYF. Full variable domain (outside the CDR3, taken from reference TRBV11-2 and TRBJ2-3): EAGVAQSPRYKIIEKRQSVAFWCNPISGHATLYWYQQILGQGPKLLIQFQNNGVVDDSQLPKDRFSAERLKGVDSTLKIQPAKLEDSAVYLCASSRSTDTQYFGPGTRLTVL.